These T cell receptor beta chains were read from a single sample in a study of CD8 T cells in Susac syndrome. MiXCR, run by TCRdb on the immunoSEQ multiplex PCR reads, gives a single entry per CDR3 protein. The sample yields 150,000 to 200,000 distinct CDR3 sequences, approximately 95% seen once. The sample consisted of CD4+ T cells from PBMCs. All receptors come from a human donor with Susac syndrome. Both conserved end residues are trimmed from each CDR3.

CDR3	V	J
ATARGINEKLF	TRBV15	TRBJ1-4
SVEGQENYNYGYT	TRBV29-1	TRBJ1-2
ASSSMDRVGDQPQH	TRBV27	TRBJ1-5
ASSPIAADEQY	TRBV18	TRBJ2-7
ATSDLQPAGGFNSPLH	TRBV24-1	TRBJ1-6
ASSHSGGSYNEQF	TRBV6-2/TRBV6-3	TRBJ2-1
ASSQQINQPQH	TRBV4-3	TRBJ1-5
ASSTLGGGTGELF	TRBV28	TRBJ2-2
ASRRPGQGNTEAF	TRBV12-3/TRBV12-4	TRBJ1-1
ASSPPVEGPFSYEQY	TRBV18	TRBJ2-7
SARDWTSGGPEQF	TRBV20-1	TRBJ2-1
ASSEGGSPDEKLF	TRBV25-1	TRBJ1-4
SVVRGTNTGELF	TRBV29-1	TRBJ2-2
AISEVAGTASGVETQY	TRBV10-3	TRBJ2-5
ASSLVKGGTGELF	TRBV9	TRBJ2-2
ASSQDGQIYGYT	TRBV4-3	TRBJ1-2
ASSQDRDYTYEQY	TRBV4-2	TRBJ2-7
SARDVLRGQY	TRBV20-1	TRBJ2-7
SAGGQEQLRY	TRBV20-1	TRBJ2-5
ASSSLTATKQF	TRBV11-2	TRBJ2-1
ASSQVAVGGYT	TRBV4-1	TRBJ1-2
ASSLAGRVSYEQY	TRBV7-9	TRBJ2-7
ASSIGQYNEQF	TRBV19	TRBJ2-1
ASSSPLPYGYT	TRBV28	TRBJ1-2
ASSSPPYREQF	TRBV11-1	TRBJ2-1
ASSTTIRGETQY	TRBV12-3/TRBV12-4	TRBJ2-5
ASSLTAGGETQY	TRBV5-1	TRBJ2-5
SVGGSPGDSYEQY	TRBV29-1	TRBJ2-7
AITSGQFNEQF	TRBV10-3	TRBJ2-1
ASSVGGGSNYGYT	TRBV9	TRBJ1-2
AWRAQGAGETQY	TRBV30	TRBJ2-5
ASSETTTGVPSNTEAF	TRBV7-3	TRBJ1-1
AITAADRGYTEAF	TRBV10-3	TRBJ1-1
ASSQIQGSSPLH	TRBV3-1	TRBJ1-6
ATSRVWQGGTDTQY	TRBV15	TRBJ2-3
AWSVLQGKSEQY	TRBV30	TRBJ2-7
ASSFPGLAGGPGQF	TRBV7-9	TRBJ2-1
ASSSRQGSPGYT	TRBV11-2	TRBJ1-2
ASSPLVSDTQY	TRBV6-2/TRBV6-3	TRBJ2-3
SASGHRGSYTGELF	TRBV20-1	TRBJ2-2
AWQASANQPQH	TRBV30	TRBJ1-5
ASRGQVSYNEQF	TRBV18	TRBJ2-1
ATSRRSGGYNEQF	TRBV15	TRBJ2-1
ASSFPGQSTDTQY	TRBV28	TRBJ2-3
ASSRGAIEQY	TRBV28	TRBJ2-7
AISESAGTPVNTEAF	TRBV10-3	TRBJ1-1
ASSFTGGKQY	TRBV27	TRBJ2-7
ASVLVLGQRNQPQH	TRBV12-5	TRBJ1-5
SASDRGHVNTEAF	TRBV20-1	TRBJ1-1
ASSPTGIEGYT	TRBV5-6	TRBJ1-2
ASSFRGKGDEKLF	TRBV12-3/TRBV12-4	TRBJ1-4
AWSGGIYEQY	TRBV30	TRBJ2-7
AWSGELFSGNTIY	TRBV30	TRBJ1-3
ASSGGQLLSGNTIY	TRBV9	TRBJ1-3
ASSEWTGGLEQY	TRBV25-1	TRBJ2-7